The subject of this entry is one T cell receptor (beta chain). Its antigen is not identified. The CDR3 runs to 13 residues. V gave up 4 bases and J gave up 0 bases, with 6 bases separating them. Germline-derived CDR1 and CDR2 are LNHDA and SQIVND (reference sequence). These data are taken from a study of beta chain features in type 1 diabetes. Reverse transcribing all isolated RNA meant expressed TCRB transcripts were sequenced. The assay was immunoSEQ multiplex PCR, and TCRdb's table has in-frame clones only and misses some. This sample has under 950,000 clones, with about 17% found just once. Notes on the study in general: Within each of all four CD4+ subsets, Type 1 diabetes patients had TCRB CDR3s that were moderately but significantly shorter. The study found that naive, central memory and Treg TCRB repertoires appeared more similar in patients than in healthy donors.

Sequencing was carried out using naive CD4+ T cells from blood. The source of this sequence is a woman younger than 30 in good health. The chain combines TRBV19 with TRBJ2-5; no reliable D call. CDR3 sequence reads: CASSKRYQETQYF. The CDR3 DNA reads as TGTGCCAGTAGTAAGAGGTACCAAGAGACCCAGTACTTC.